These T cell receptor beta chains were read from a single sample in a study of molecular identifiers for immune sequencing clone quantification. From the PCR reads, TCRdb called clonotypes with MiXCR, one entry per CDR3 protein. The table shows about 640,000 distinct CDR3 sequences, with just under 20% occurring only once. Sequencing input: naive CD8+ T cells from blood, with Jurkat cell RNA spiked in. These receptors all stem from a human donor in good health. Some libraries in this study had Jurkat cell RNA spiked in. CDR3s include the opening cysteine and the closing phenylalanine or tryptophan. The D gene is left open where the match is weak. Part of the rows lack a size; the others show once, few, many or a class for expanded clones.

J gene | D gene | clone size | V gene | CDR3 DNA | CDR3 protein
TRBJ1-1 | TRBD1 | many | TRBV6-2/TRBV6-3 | TGTGCCAGCAGTTACCCCGCAGGGGGCCATACTGAAGCTTTCTTT | CASSYPAGGHTEAFF
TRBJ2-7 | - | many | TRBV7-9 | TGTGCCAGCAGCTTAGTCGGGGGCAGGAGCTCCTACGAGCAGTACTTC | CASSLVGGRSSYEQYF
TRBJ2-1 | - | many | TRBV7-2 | TGTGCCAGCAGCTTCATGCTAACAGGAAACAATGAGCAGTTCTTC | CASSFMLTGNNEQFF
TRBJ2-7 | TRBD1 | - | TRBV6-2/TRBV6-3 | TGTGCCAGCAGTTACTCTCCCGGACAGGGGTACCACGAGCAGTACTTC | CASSYSPGQGYHEQYF
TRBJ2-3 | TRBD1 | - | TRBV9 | TGTGCCAGCAGCGTAGAGAGACAGGGCGCAGATACGCAGTATTTT | CASSVERQGADTQYF
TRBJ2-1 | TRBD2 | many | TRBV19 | TGTGCCAGTAGTATAGCTGCGGGGGGGTACAATGAGCAGTTCTTC | CASSIAAGGYNEQFF
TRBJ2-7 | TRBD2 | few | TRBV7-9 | TGTGCCAGCAGCCCAGCCCCGGGACTAGCGGGGTACGAGCAGTACTTC | CASSPAPGLAGYEQYF
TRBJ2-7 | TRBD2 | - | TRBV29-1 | TGCAGCGTTGAGGGGGGGGTTTCGTCCTACGAGCAGTACTTC | CSVEGGVSSYEQYF
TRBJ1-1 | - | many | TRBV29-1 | TGCAGCGTTGATTTCTTCACTGAAGCTTTCTTT | CSVDFFTEAFF
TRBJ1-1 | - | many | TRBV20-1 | TGCAGTGCCCCCAAAGGCCTAGACTTGGCAGGGTTTATGAACACTGAAGCTTTCTTT | CSAPKGLDLAGFMNTEAFF
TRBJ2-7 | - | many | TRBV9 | TGTGCCAGCAGCTACGGGCTAGGAGACGAGCAGTACTTC | CASSYGLGDEQYF
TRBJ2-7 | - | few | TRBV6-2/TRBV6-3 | TGTGCCAGCAGTTACTCGATGGAAACATACGAGCAGTACTTC | CASSYSMETYEQYF
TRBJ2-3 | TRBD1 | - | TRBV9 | TGTGCCAGCAGCGTCGGGACAGGGACCACAGATACGCAGTATTTT | CASSVGTGTTDTQYF
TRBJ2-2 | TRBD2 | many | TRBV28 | TGTGCCAGCAGTTCCTCTAGCGGGTTGGGGACCGGGGAGCTGTTTTTT | CASSSSSGLGTGELFF
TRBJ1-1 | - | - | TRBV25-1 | TGTGCCAGCAGTTCCACCTTGCACGGTCCGAACACTGAAGCTTTCTTT | CASSSTLHGPNTEAFF
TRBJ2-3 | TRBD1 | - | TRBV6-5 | TGTGCCAGCAGTTACTCCACAGGGACAGATACGCGGTATTTT | CASSYSTGTDTRYF
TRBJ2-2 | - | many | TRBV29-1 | TGCAGCTTCCGGGACGGGAACACCGGGGAGCTGTTTTTT | CSFRDGNTGELFF
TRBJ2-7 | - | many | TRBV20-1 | TGCAGTGCTAGAGAAGGATCCTGGATCGAGTCCTACGAGCAGTACTTC | CSAREGSWIESYEQYF
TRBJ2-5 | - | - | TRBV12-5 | TGTGCTAGTGGTTTGACCATACGGGGGGCGATTCCGGAGACCCAGTACTTC | CASGLTIRGAIPETQYF
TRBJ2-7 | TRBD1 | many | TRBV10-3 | TGTGCCATCAGGCCCGTCCAGGGGGCCGCGGATGAGCAGTACTTC | CAIRPVQGAADEQYF
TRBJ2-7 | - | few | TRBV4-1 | TGCGCCAGCAGCCAAGTGCCCCTAGGGATCTCCTACGAGCAGTACTTC | CASSQVPLGISYEQYF
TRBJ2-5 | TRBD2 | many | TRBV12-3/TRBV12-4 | TGTGCCAGCAGTGAATACCGACTAGCGGGAAGTCAAGAGACCCAGTACTTC | CASSEYRLAGSQETQYF
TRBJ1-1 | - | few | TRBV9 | TGTGCCAGCAGCGTAGATTGGGGCCCGAACACTGAAGCTTTCTTT | CASSVDWGPNTEAFF
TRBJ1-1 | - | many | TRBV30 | TGTGCCTGGAGTGTACTCGGAGGGAACACTGAAGCTTTCTTT | CAWSVLGGNTEAFF
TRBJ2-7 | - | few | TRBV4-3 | TGCGCCAGCAGCCAAGATAGGGCTAGCTTAAACGAGCAGTACTTC | CASSQDRASLNEQYF
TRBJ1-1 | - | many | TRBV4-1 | TGCGCCAGCAGCCAAGACGGCAGGGAGGGCACTGAAGCTTTCTTT | CASSQDGREGTEAFF
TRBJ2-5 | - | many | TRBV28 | TGTGCCAGCAGTGCCGTTCAGACCCAGTACTTC | CASSAVQTQYF
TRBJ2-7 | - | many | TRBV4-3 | TGCGCCAGCAGCCAAGGAACACAATCCTACGAGCAGTACTTC | CASSQGTQSYEQYF
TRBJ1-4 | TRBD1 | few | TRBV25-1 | TGTGCCAGCAGTGAATATGAGGGACAGGGGAGGTTTCGAGAAAAACTGTTTTTT | CASSEYEGQGRFREKLFF
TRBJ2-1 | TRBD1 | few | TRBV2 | TGTGCCAGCAGTGAAGCGGCAGGCGGGACAGGGTCCTACAATGAGCAGTTCTTC | CASSEAAGGTGSYNEQFF
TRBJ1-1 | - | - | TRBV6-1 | TGTGCCAGCAGTGAAGTTGTGACTAGTCTCACTGAAGCTTTCTTT | CASSEVVTSLTEAFF
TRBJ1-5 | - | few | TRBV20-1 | TGCAGTGCTAGAGTGACTACGACGGCAGAGCCCCAGCATTTT | CSARVTTTAEPQHF
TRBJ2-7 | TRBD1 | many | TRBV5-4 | TGTGCCAGCAGCTTGGATGGGACAGTCTCCTACGAGCAGTACTTC | CASSLDGTVSYEQYF
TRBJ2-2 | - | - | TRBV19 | TGTGCCAGTAGTATGCTAGCCCTGAGCACCGGGGAGCTGTTTTTT | CASSMLALSTGELFF
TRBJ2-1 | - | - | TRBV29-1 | TGCAGCGTTGATTCTCACGGTGAGCAGTTCTTC | CSVDSHGEQFF
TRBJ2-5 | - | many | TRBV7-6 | TGTGCCAGCAGCTTAGCTCTGGCAAGCCAAGAGACCCAGTACTTC | CASSLALASQETQYF
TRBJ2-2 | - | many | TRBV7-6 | TGTGCCAGCAGCACCCGATACGTGAGCACCGGGGAGCTGTTTTTT | CASSTRYVSTGELFF
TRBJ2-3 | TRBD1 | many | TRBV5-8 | TGTGCCAGCAGCTTGGCGGACAGGGGGCCAGATACGCAGTATTTT | CASSLADRGPDTQYF
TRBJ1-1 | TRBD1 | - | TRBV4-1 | TGCGCCAGCAGCCAAGAATGGGCGGTGTCAGGGGGGGGAGACACTGAAGCTTTCTTT | CASSQEWAVSGGGDTEAFF
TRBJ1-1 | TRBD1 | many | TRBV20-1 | TGCAGTGCTAATAGGGGGCCTCCCCCTCAAGCTTTCTTT | CSANRGPPPQAFF
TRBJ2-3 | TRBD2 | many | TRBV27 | TGTGCCAGCAGTTACCTAGCGGGGTACACAGATACGCAGTATTTT | CASSYLAGYTDTQYF
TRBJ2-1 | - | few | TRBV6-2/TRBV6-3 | TGTGCCAGCAGTTACTACAACAATGAGCAGTTCTTC | CASSYYNNEQFF
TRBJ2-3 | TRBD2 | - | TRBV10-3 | TGTGCCATCAGTGAATGGGGGGAGGGCCGTGGCACAGATACGCAGTATTTT | CAISEWGEGRGTDTQYF
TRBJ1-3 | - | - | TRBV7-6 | TGTGCCAGCAGCTTACTGGGGACTCCCTCCTCTGGAAACACCATATATTTT | CASSLLGTPSSGNTIYF
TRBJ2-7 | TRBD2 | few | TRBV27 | TGTGCCAGCAGGCCGGGACTAGCCTTTTACGAGCAGTACTTC | CASRPGLAFYEQYF
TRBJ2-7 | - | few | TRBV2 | TGTGCCACCGAGGGGGGCACGGACGAGCAGTACTTC | CATEGGTDEQYF